The sequence of this T cell receptor beta chain was determined in a study of CD8+ T cells in alopecia areata. Whole-study context: At a dose of 5 to 10 mg twice daily, oral tofacitinib was given to treated patients. Study-level findings and limits: Across lesional scalp, and particularly alopecia totalis/universalis, clonality surpassed that of normal scalp. Sharing of TCR sequences between patients (possibly for HLA-related reasons) was less clear than in mice.

In regard to this clone: Its antigen is still unknown.

V was clipped by 0 bases and J by 5 bases, with 9 bases between them. Per germline, CDR1 SGDLS and CDR2 YYNGEE. The CDR3 loop spans 14 amino acids. As part of sample collection, lesional scalp punch biopsies and peripheral blood were taken from alopecia areata patients. Following RNA extraction, reverse transcription yielded cDNA that acted as the sequencing template. Measured with immunoSEQ multiplex PCR; TCRdb has only the in-frame clones, and not every one. The profile shows 150,000 or so clones, 40% to 50% of them singletons. The sample consisted of CD4+ T cells sorted from blood. This receptor was obtained from a human donor with alopecia areata. The chain employs TRBV9 and TRBJ1-5; no clear D. CDR3 sequence reads: CASSVDARDQPQHF. CDR3 bases: TGTGCCAGCAGCGTAGATGCTAGAGATCAGCCCCAGCATTTT.